This TCR beta chain was sequenced in a study of cytomegalovirus exposure and HLA in healthy donors. About the study: Caucasian-associated ancestry cluster membership applied to just over 80% of several hundred genotyped donors.

As for this clone: Antigen: not known.

Vbeta (60) and Jbeta (13) primers were used in the PCR. Data came from immunoSEQ multiplex PCR; TCRdb stores just in-frame clones and leaves some out. Its clone listing holds around 64,000 clones. Study-wide findings and caveats: Despite most TCR sequences being rare, some public TCRs occurred in many donors. The investigators catalogued 150 to 200 TCR beta chains as cytomegalovirus-associated.

V gave up 7 bases and J gave up 6 bases, with 6 bases separating them. From germline, CDR1 is MNHEY and CDR2 SVGAGI. This CDR3 has 10 residues. At sampling all donors were nominally healthy, likely with unrecorded immune exposures. The sequencing sample was made of PBMCs. The sequence came from a female donor in good health and CMV-seropositive. The chain is built from TRBV6-5 and TRBJ1-2; a weak D match, TRBD1 (5 bases). DNA of the CDR3: TGTGCCAGCAAGGGGAATGGCTACACCTTC. Protein sequence: CASKGNGYTF.